The 28 T cell receptor beta chains below come from one sample, sequenced in a study of long-term antiretroviral therapy in people with HIV. Sequencing used immunoSEQ v3.0 at survey level. The protocol was immunoSEQ multiplex PCR, while the TCRdb copy is restricted to in-frame clones and leaves out a portion. The data contain about 20,000 clones, approximately 86% of them singletons. The sequencing here drew on unsorted PBMCs, taken 2.4 years after starting antiretroviral therapy. The receptors come from a man aged 35-49 years with HIV.

This clone was detected only once. This sequence joins TRBV6-4 and TRBJ2-7, with TRBD1 matching over 8 bases. Trimming removed 5 bases from V and 0 bases from J; junction bases left unmatched: 6. The CDR3 extends over 15 amino acids. Looked up from germline, CDR1 is MRHNA and CDR2 is SNTAGT. CDR3 loop: CASSSDRGHSYEQYF. DNA of the CDR3: TGTGCCAGCAGTAGTGACAGGGGACACTCCTACGAGCAGTACTTC.

The chain carries TRBV28 and TRBJ2-3; maybe TRBD2 (6 bases). Looked up from germline, CDR1 is MDHEN and CDR2 is SYDVKM. The CDR3 totals 16 residues. The V end lost 5 bases, the J end lost 2 bases, and 17 bases lay between the germline ends. The CDR3 coding sequence is TGTGCCAGCAGTACGACGTCGGGGGAGCTCACAGATACGCAGTATTTT. Amino acids: CASSTTSGELTDTQYF.

The V gene is TRBV18, the J gene TRBJ2-1; TRBD2 aligns across 12 bases. CDR1 and CDR2 from the germline V gene are KGHSH and LQKENI. This CDR3 is built from 17 residues. V was pared by 4 bases and J by 8 bases, with 12 bases of the junction left unmatched. CDR3: CASSLDLAGGPKDEQFF. The CDR3 nucleotides read TGTGCCAGCTCACTGGACCTAGCGGGAGGGCCCAAGGATGAGCAGTTCTTC.

The rearrangement uses TRBV2 and TRBJ2-1, with D possibly matching TRBD1 (7 bases). CDR1 SNHLY and CDR2 FYNNEI come from the germline V gene. The CDR3 length is 15 residues. V was pared by 7 bases and J by 4 bases, with 17 bases between. The CDR3 region has the DNA TGTGCCAGCACGGGGGACAGAAGTGCTTACAATGAGCAGTTCTTC. Its translation is CASTGDRSAYNEQFF. The whole variable domain, remainder taken from reference TRBV2 and TRBJ2-1, is EPEVTQTPSHQVTQMGQEVILRCVPISNHLYFYWYRQILGQKVEFLVSFYNNEISEKSEIFDDQFSVERPDGSNFTLKIRSTKLEDSAMYFCASTGDRSAYNEQFFGPGTRLTVL.

CDR3 protein: CASSPLPSSGRVYEQYF. The DNA of the CDR3 is TGTGCCAGCTCACCCCTCCCCTCTAGCGGGAGGGTCTACGAGCAGTACTTC. The chain joins TRBV18 to TRBJ2-7; 12 bases line up with TRBD2. The CDR3 is 17 residues long. The germline CDR1 and CDR2 sequences are KGHSH and LQKENI. V was pared by 3 bases and J by 3 bases, with 9 bases of the junction left unmatched. The full variable domain, its missing parts supplied by reference TRBV18 and TRBJ2-7, is NAGVMQNPRHLVRRRGQEARLRCSPMKGHSHVYWYRQLPEEGLKFMVYLQKENIIDESGMPKERFSAEFPKEGPSILRIQQVVRGDSAAYFCASSPLPSSGRVYEQYFGPGTRLTVT.

The chain combines TRBV7-9 with TRBJ1-3; no clear D. V lost 3 bases and J 10 bases, leaving 10 bases between the germline ends. CDR1 and CDR2 from the germline V gene are SEHNR and FQNEAQ (reference sequence). CDR3 length equals 12 residues. The CDR3 nucleotides are TGTGCCAGCAGCTTCGACCTGGAGACCATATATTTT. Amino acid sequence: CASSFDLETIYF.

The chain joins TRBV19 to TRBJ2-3, with D possibly TRBD1 on 6 matching bases. CDR3 length: 16 amino acids. Germline CDR1 LNHDA, CDR2 SQIVND (reference sequence). V dropped 4 bases and J dropped 0 bases, with 14 bases sitting between them. DNA of the CDR3: TGTGCCAGTAGTAAAGACAGGAAAGAAAGCACAGATACGCAGTATTTT. The encoded protein is CASSKDRKESTDTQYF. The full variable domain, in which reference TRBV19 and TRBJ2-3 provide the parts outside the CDR3, is DGGITQSPKYLFRKEGQNVTLSCEQNLNHDAMYWYRQDPGQGLRLIYYSQIVNDFQKGDIAEGYSVSREKKESFPLTVTSAQKNPTAFYLCASSKDRKESTDTQYFGPGTRLTVL.

The chain carries TRBV19 and TRBJ1-5, with D maybe TRBD1 (5 bases). The V gene lost 2 bases and the J gene lost 0 bases, with 14 bases spanning the gap. The germline CDR1 and CDR2 sequences are LNHDA and SQIVND (reference sequence). The CDR3 is 17 amino acids. In nucleotides, the CDR3 is TGTGCCAGTAGTATACCCAGGGTGGGATATAGCAATCAGCCCCAGCATTTT. Translation: CASSIPRVGYSNQPQHF.

The chain combines TRBV10-2 with TRBJ1-3; D unclear. CDR1 and CDR2 (germline): WSHSY, SAAADI. V dropped 2 bases and J dropped 1 base, with 6 bases sitting between them. The CDR3 runs to 14 residues. The chain's CDR3 is CASSEVGSGNTIYF. The CDR3 DNA sequence: TGCGCCAGCAGTGAGGTGGGATCTGGAAACACCATATATTTT.

The gene calls are TRBV11-2 and TRBJ2-7; 7 positions agree with TRBD1. There are 15 residues in the CDR3. Looked up from germline, CDR1 is SGHAT and CDR2 is FQNNGV. With 3 bases clipped from V and 4 bases from J, the junction kept 9 bases outside the gene matches. CDR3: CASSFHRDSEYEQYF. The CDR3 nucleotides are TGTGCCAGCAGCTTCCACCGGGACAGCGAGTACGAGCAGTACTTC.

The chain links TRBV2 to TRBJ2-1; D perhaps matches TRBD1 (6 bases). Trimming shortened V by 1 base and J by 8 bases, and 9 bases separated the two germline ends. Germline V gives CDR1 SNHLY, CDR2 FYNNEI. This CDR3 spans 13 amino acids. CDR3 residues: CASSEVAGDEQFF. The CDR3 coding sequence is TGTGCCAGCAGTGAAGTGGCAGGGGATGAGCAGTTCTTC.

The rearrangement joins TRBV4-1 to TRBJ1-1; no definite D call. The V end was cut by 0 bases, the J end by 1 base, with 9 bases between. The germline V gene encodes CDR1 MGHRA and CDR2 YSYEKL. The CDR3 is 15 amino acids. CDR3 bases: TGCGCCAGCAGCCAAGAGGCCGGAGAGAACACTGAAGCTTTCTTT. Translating gives CASSQEAGENTEAFF.

The chain is built from TRBV27 and TRBJ2-7; D call uncertain. CDR1 is MNHEY and CDR2 is SMNVEV in the germline V gene (reference sequence). V lost 6 bases, J lost 0 bases, and 12 bases lay in between. CDR3 length equals 14 residues. Here the CDR3 reads CASSPEADSYEQYF. Written as DNA, the CDR3 is TGTGCCAGCAGCCCCGAGGCGGACTCCTACGAGCAGTACTTC.

This rearrangement joins TRBV7-6 to TRBJ2-7; the match to TRBD2 covers 7 bases. This CDR3 comprises 13 residues. Germline V gene sequence: CDR1 SGHVS, CDR2 FNYEAQ. V was pared by 3 bases and J by 7 bases, with 6 bases of the junction left unmatched. The chain's CDR3 is CASSLSGVGEQYF. CDR3 bases: TGTGCCAGCAGCTTGAGCGGGGTGGGTGAGCAGTACTTC.

This clone was detected once. The chain carries TRBV21-1 and TRBJ1-2. TRBV21-1 is a pseudogene. The CDR3 extends over 20 amino acids. CDR3 sequence reads: CASSKALYVTVAPCHYGYTF. DNA for the CDR3: TGTGCCAGCAGCAAAGCGCTTTACGTTACCGTCGCCCCTTGTCATTATGGCTACACCTTC.

J is TRBJ2-7 and V is TRBV2, with D possibly being TRBD1 (6 bases). Trimming cost V 6 bases and J 0 bases, with 15 bases left between them. Germline V gene lookup returns CDR1 SNHLY and CDR2 FYNNEI. The CDR3 spans 15 residues. Written as DNA, the CDR3 is TGTGCCAGCAGGATTGCCGGGACAAGCTCCTACGAGCAGTACTTC. Translating it yields CASRIAGTSSYEQYF.

The chain has TRBV30 and TRBJ2-6, with D unresolved. Trimming took off 0 bases at V and 4 bases at J, with 7 bases between the two ends. The germline gives CDR1 GTSNPN, CDR2 SVGIG (reference sequence). This CDR3 contains 14 residues. The CDR3: CAWSVRPGANVLTF. In nucleotides, the CDR3 is TGTGCCTGGAGTGTCCGGCCCGGGGCCAACGTCCTGACTTTC. The complete variable domain, with remaining parts taken from reference TRBV30 and TRBJ2-6, reads SQTIHQWPATLVQPVGSPLSLECTVEGTSNPNLYWYRQAAGRGLQLLFYSVGIGQISSEVPQNLSASRPQDRQFILSSKKLLLSDSGFYLCAWSVRPGANVLTFGAGSRLTVL.

The V call is TRBV5-5, the J call TRBJ2-7; perhaps TRBD1 as D (6 bases). V was trimmed by 0 bases and J by 4 bases, leaving 11 bases between them. The CDR3 sequence is 14 residues long. Germline V gene lookup returns CDR1 SGHKS and CDR2 YYEKEE (reference sequence). This chain's CDR3 is CASSLGWTVYEQYF. CDR3 sequence (DNA): TGTGCCAGCAGCTTGGGATGGACAGTTTACGAGCAGTACTTC.

The CDR3, as DNA: TGTGCCAGCTCACTAACAGTACAGGGGAACTACGAGCAGTACTTC. Amino acids: CASSLTVQGNYEQYF. The V call is TRBV18, the J call TRBJ2-7, with TRBD1 matching 7 bases. CDR1 and CDR2 (germline): KGHSH, LQKENI. The CDR3 is 15 residues long. Trimming removed 4 bases from V and 3 bases from J; junction bases left unmatched: 9.

The V and J genes are TRBV6-1 and TRBJ1-4; perhaps TRBD1 as D (5 bases). V shed 4 bases and J shed 8 bases, with 14 bases lying between them. The CDR3 is 14 residues long. The germline gives CDR1 MNHNS, CDR2 SASEGT. CDR3 in DNA: TGTGCCAGCAGTGTTGAGGGGCTGGGGGAAAAACTGTTTTTT. Its protein is CASSVEGLGEKLFF.

The rearrangement links TRBV7-2 to TRBJ1-2, with a possible D match to TRBD1 (5 bases). The CDR3 extends over 14 amino acids. Germline CDR1 and CDR2: SGHTA and FQGNSA. V was shortened by 5 bases and J by 8 bases, with 18 bases between the two germline ends. In DNA form, the CDR3 reads TGTGCCAGCAGCCTCGGGACGGCGGCGGGGGGCTACACCTTC. As protein: CASSLGTAAGGYTF.

The genes are TRBV5-4 and TRBJ2-5; 8 positions agree with TRBD2. Germline CDR1 is SGHNT and CDR2 is YYREEE (reference sequence). V dropped 2 bases and J dropped 1; count of bases not matched to a gene: 1. CDR3 size: 14 residues. CDR3 amino acids: CASSLLAAQETQYF. The CDR3 DNA follows: TGTGCCAGCAGCTTACTAGCGGCCCAAGAGACCCAGTACTTC.

The J gene is TRBJ2-7, the V gene TRBV28; D possibly matches TRBD1 or TRBD2 (5 bases each). Germline lookup yields CDR1 MDHEN and CDR2 SYDVKM. V shed 2 bases and J shed 6 bases, with 17 bases lying between them. CDR3 length: 15 residues. CDR3 coding DNA: TGTGCCAGCAGTTTACTTGAATCCCTCGGGACCGAGCAGTACTTC. Its translation is CASSLLESLGTEQYF.

The rearrangement uses TRBV14 and TRBJ2-7; 7 bases line up with TRBD1. The germline CDR1 and CDR2 sequences are SGHDN and FVKESK. J gave up 1 base and V 3 bases, and 12 bases lay outside the gene matches. CDR3 length: 17 amino acids. CDR3 region: CASSQGLFGTDSYEQYF. The CDR3, as DNA: TGTGCCAGCAGCCAGGGCTTATTCGGGACAGATTCCTACGAGCAGTACTTC.

This sequence joins TRBV6-4 and TRBJ1-1; a possible D gene is TRBD1 (6 bases). V was shortened by 6 bases and J by 1 base, with 12 bases between the two germline ends. CDR3 length: 14 residues. The germline V gene has CDR1 MRHNA and CDR2 SNTAGT. In DNA, the CDR3 is TGTGCCAGCAGCCAACAGGGAGCGAACACTGAAGCTTTCTTT. It encodes CASSQQGANTEAFF.

V and J are TRBV6-1 and TRBJ1-2, with unresolved D. Trimming removed 3 bases at V and 7 bases at J, with 12 bases between. This CDR3 is built from 13 residues. CDR1 is MNHNS and CDR2 is SASEGT in the germline V gene. CDR3 nucleotide sequence: TGTGCCAGCAGTGAGTTTAGGTCCGCTGGCTACACCTTC. Residues: CASSEFRSAGYTF.

The chain uses TRBV5-4 and TRBJ1-1, with 7 positions matching TRBD1. V was pared by 1 base and J by 1 base, with 4 bases of the junction left unmatched. CDR1 is SGHNT and CDR2 is YYREEE in the germline V gene (reference sequence). The CDR3 length is 15 residues. CDR3 DNA sequence: TGTGCCAGCAGCTTGAAGACAGGGACGAACACTGAAGCTTTCTTT. Protein product: CASSLKTGTNTEAFF.

V gene TRBV9 combines with J gene TRBJ1-3; 7 nucleotides match TRBD1. This CDR3 has 15 residues. V lost 3 bases, J lost 11 bases, and 14 bases stayed unmatched. CDR1 SGDLS and CDR2 YYNGEE come from the germline V gene. CDR3 sequence: CASSAHGDSTPPIYF. DNA for the CDR3: TGTGCCAGCAGCGCCCACGGGGACAGCACCCCGCCCATATATTTT.